This T cell receptor beta chain emerged from a study of siplizumab effects on memory and regulatory T cells. The study's findings and limits: Treatment with siplizumab left mappable alloreactive CD4+ clones averaging roughly 70% Treg-derived, compared with approximately 25% in controls. A major contribution to the alloresponse seemed to be made by naive T cells, which seemed more diverse than memory cells. The authors mapped only a minor fraction of alloreactive clones to unstimulated subsets. Most proliferating CD4+ or CD8+ clones, roughly 75-96%, had no naive or memory assignment.

TCRdb's table, derived via immunoSEQ multiplex PCR, lists solely in-frame clones and lacks some. The table lists roughly 68,000 clones, just over 95% of them singletons, with more than 0.075% in the top ten. To note about this clone: Its antigen is unidentified.

Germline V CDR1 and CDR2: LNHNV, YYDKDF (reference sequence). V lost 4 bases, J lost 3 bases, and 9 bases stayed unmatched. The CDR3 runs 16 residues. J is TRBJ1-3 and V is TRBV15; 7 nucleotides line up with TRBD1. The clonotype originates from a human donor in good health. The specimen was naive CD8+ T cells sorted from blood. This chain's CDR3 is CATSIYRGTGGNTIYF. CDR3 DNA: TGTGCCACCAGCATCTACAGGGGTACGGGTGGAAACACCATATATTTT. Full variable domain (remainder filled in from reference TRBV15 and TRBJ1-3): DAMVIQNPRYQVTQFGKPVTLSCSQTLNHNVMYWYQQKSSQAPKLLFHYYDKDFNNEADTPDNFQSRRPNTSFCFLDIRSPGLGDTAMYLCATSIYRGTGGNTIYFGEGSWLTVV.